This entry lists 27 T cell receptor beta chains sequenced from one sample in a study of cytomegalovirus exposure and HLA in healthy donors. The PCR was carried out with 60 Vbeta primers and 13 Jbeta primers. Libraries were prepared by immunoSEQ multiplex PCR; TCRdb keeps only in-frame clonotypes and omits some of them. Of 180,000 or so clones in the sample, 82% were seen once. The specimen was PBMCs. The receptors stem from a boy aged 2 to 10 in good health and CMV-seronegative.

The chain is built from TRBV28 and TRBJ2-4; D may be TRBD1 (6 bases). Deletions cut 6 bases from V and 7 bases from J, with 13 bases between. The CDR3 sequence is 13 residues long. In germline, CDR1 is MDHEN, CDR2 SYDVKM. In nucleotides, the CDR3 is TGTGCCAGCAGACAGGCAGGGGCCAACATTCAGTACTTC. Its translation: CASRQAGANIQYF.

This chain links TRBV19 with TRBJ1-2; a weak D match, TRBD1 (6 bases). CDR1 LNHDA and CDR2 SQIVND come from the germline V gene (reference sequence). The length of the CDR3 is 13 residues. Between the trimmed V and J ends, which lost 8 bases and 8 bases, there was a span of 18 bases. CDR3 amino acids: CASSRGPARGYTF. In nucleotides, the CDR3 is TGTGCCAGTTCCAGGGGCCCAGCAAGAGGCTACACCTTC.

This chain links TRBV4-1 with TRBJ1-1; 7 bases line up with TRBD1. This CDR3 region has 13 residues. Germline values: CDR1 MGHRA, CDR2 YSYEKL. Unmatched junction bases numbered 2, after V lost 4 bases and J lost 3 bases. CDR3 residues: CASSLGQDTEAFF. DNA for the CDR3: TGCGCCAGCAGCCTAGGACAGGACACTGAAGCTTTCTTT.

The rearrangement joins TRBV9 to TRBJ2-1; no definite D call. Between the trimmed V and J ends, which lost 2 bases and 5 bases, there was a span of 14 bases. The CDR3 length is 15 residues. Looked up from germline, CDR1 is SGDLS and CDR2 is YYNGEE. CDR3 residues: CASSVHIGGHNEQFF. CDR3 sequence (DNA): TGTGCCAGCAGCGTCCATATCGGTGGGCACAATGAGCAGTTCTTC.

The chain couples TRBV5-1 to TRBJ2-1; 7 nucleotides align to TRBD2. The CDR3 consists of 14 residues. The germline gives CDR1 SGHRS, CDR2 YFSETQ. The V segment lost 3 bases and the J segment 7 bases; nucleotides outside the gene matches: 7. CDR3 residues: CASSSPGGRNEQFF. In DNA form, the CDR3 reads TGCGCCAGCAGCTCCCCGGGAGGCCGGAATGAGCAGTTCTTC.

V and J are TRBV6-1 and TRBJ1-1; possible D gene TRBD1, 6 bases. V was shortened by 4 bases and J by 0 bases, with 12 bases between the two germline ends. The CDR3 is 15 residues long. Germline CDR1 is MNHNS and CDR2 is SASEGT. The CDR3: CASSGNRALNTEAFF. The CDR3 DNA follows: TGTGCCAGCAGTGGAAACAGGGCCCTGAACACTGAAGCTTTCTTT.

The genes are TRBV6-6 and TRBJ1-2; TRBD1 matches at 8 bases. The germline V gene has CDR1 MNHNY and CDR2 SVGAGI (reference sequence). Losses at the gene ends were 6 bases for V and 4 bases for J; bases not matched to a gene: 7. This CDR3 has 14 residues. The CDR3 sequence is CASSQGARSYGYTF. In DNA, the CDR3 is TGTGCCAGCAGCCAGGGGGCGCGCTCCTATGGCTACACCTTC.

The V gene is TRBV2, the J gene TRBJ1-1; 11 bases are shared with TRBD1. Germline V CDR1 and CDR2: SNHLY, FYNNEI. Unmatched junction bases numbered 6, after V lost 4 bases and J lost 5 bases. The CDR3 is made up of 15 amino acids. CDR3 region: CASSAGQGAITEAFF. The DNA for the CDR3 is TGTGCCAGCAGTGCAGGACAGGGGGCGATAACTGAAGCTTTCTTT.

This chain uses TRBV28 with TRBJ2-7, with 9 positions matching TRBD1. Unmatched junction bases numbered 7, after V lost 6 bases and J lost 1 base. Per the germline V gene, CDR1 is MDHEN and CDR2 is SYDVKM. The CDR3 totals 15 residues. CDR3 residues: CASRHGQGWSYEQYF. The CDR3 nucleotides are TGTGCCAGCAGACACGGACAGGGGTGGTCCTACGAGCAGTACTTC.

The chain uses TRBV4-1 and TRBJ1-6; D perhaps matches TRBD1 (5 bases). CDR1 and CDR2 (germline): MGHRA, YSYEKL. CDR3 length: 16 residues. The V gene lost 2 bases and the J gene lost 6 bases, with 14 bases spanning the gap. CDR3 DNA sequence: TGCGCCAGCAGCCAACCGGCCAAGGGGCGTAATTCACCCCTCCACTTT. Residues: CASSQPAKGRNSPLHF.

V is TRBV9 and J is TRBJ2-3; 8 bases map to TRBD2. Germline assignment: CDR1 SGDLS and CDR2 YYNGEE. J was trimmed by 0 bases and V by 1 base; bases with no gene match: 4. CDR3 length: 16 amino acids. The CDR3 region has the DNA TGTGCCAGCAGCGTAATGTCGGGGGGGAGCACAGATACGCAGTATTTT. Its translation is CASSVMSGGSTDTQYF. The complete variable domain, with remaining parts taken from reference TRBV9 and TRBJ2-3, reads DSGVTQTPKHLITATGQRVTLRCSPRSGDLSVYWYQQSLDQGLQFLIQYYNGEERAKGNILERFSAQQFPDLHSELNLSSLELGDSALYFCASSVMSGGSTDTQYFGPGTRLTVL.

This sequence joins TRBV4-2 and TRBJ1-6, with D uncertain. The V and J ends lost 0 bases and 8 bases respectively, with 8 bases between them. CDR3 size: 14 residues. Germline lookup yields CDR1 LGHNA and CDR2 YNFKEQ. The CDR3 region has the DNA TGTGCCAGCAGCCAAGAAGGTCTAGATTCACCCCTCCACTTT. Protein: CASSQEGLDSPLHF.

The rearrangement uses TRBV2 and TRBJ1-5; 8 bases map to TRBD1. V dropped 5 bases and J dropped 3; count of bases not matched to a gene: 6. Germline V CDR1 and CDR2: SNHLY, FYNNEI. This CDR3 contains 15 residues. The CDR3 reads CASSWDRLINQPQHF. The DNA for the CDR3 is TGTGCCAGCAGTTGGGACAGGCTAATCAATCAGCCCCAGCATTTT.

The chain joins TRBV9 to TRBJ1-2; 9 bases map to TRBD1. J gave up 3 bases and V 3 bases, and 6 bases lay outside the gene matches. There are 15 residues in the CDR3. Per the germline V gene, CDR1 is SGDLS and CDR2 is YYNGEE. CDR3 DNA sequence: TGTGCCAGCAGCGGACAGGGGGAGGGTTACTATGGCTACACCTTC. Translation gives CASSGQGEGYYGYTF.

The chain uses TRBV7-2 and TRBJ2-3, with 11 bases aligning to TRBD2. The CDR3 sequence is 18 residues long. Trimming took 1 base from V and 4 from J; bases not matched to a gene: 10. Germline V gives CDR1 SGHTA, CDR2 FQGNSA. CDR3 sequence: CASSLVIGSGGAADTQYF. CDR3 nucleotides: TGTGCCAGCAGCTTAGTGATAGGTAGCGGGGGGGCGGCAGATACGCAGTATTTT. Full variable domain (rest looked up from reference TRBV7-2 and TRBJ2-3): GAGVSQSPSNKVTEKGKDVELRCDPISGHTALYWYRQSLGQGLEFLIYFQGNSAPDKSGLPSDRFSAERTGGSVSTLTIQRTQQEDSAVYLCASSLVIGSGGAADTQYFGPGTRLTVL.

The V call is TRBV7-8, the J call TRBJ2-2; TRBD1 matches at 9 bases. The CDR3 runs 14 residues. With 5 bases clipped from V and 6 bases from J, the junction kept 4 bases outside the gene matches. Germline CDR1 and CDR2: SGHVS and FQNEAQ. The chain's CDR3 is CASSGDRVAGELFF. Written as DNA, the CDR3 is TGTGCCAGCAGCGGGGACAGGGTGGCCGGGGAGCTGTTTTTT.

This clone was observed a few times. The J gene is TRBJ1-3, the V gene TRBV7-2; a possible D gene is TRBD1 (5 bases). CDR3 length equals 15 residues. V lost 5 bases and J 4 bases, leaving 15 bases between the germline ends. Germline-derived CDR1 and CDR2 are SGHTA and FQGNSA. CDR3: CASSPAGGPGNTIYF. The CDR3 bases are TGTGCCAGCAGCCCAGCCGGGGGTCCCGGAAACACCATATATTTT.

V usage is TRBV10-1 and J usage is TRBJ2-5; D remains unclear. The J call is uncertain, as TRBJ2-7 better fits the DNA end. Looked up from germline, CDR1 is WNHNN and CDR2 is SYGVQD (reference sequence). The CDR3 has 13 amino acids. The CDR3 region has the DNA TGCGCCAGCAGTGATCTCCTGCCCTTCGAGCAGTACTTC. Its protein is CASSDLLPFEQYF.

Notes on this clone: This specimen includes other DNA sequences encoding the same CDR3. The chain employs TRBV4-2 and TRBJ1-1; TRBD1 matches 8 bases. The CDR3 loop spans 15 amino acids. V was pared by 4 bases and J by 1 base, with 5 bases of the junction left unmatched. CDR1 is LGHNA and CDR2 is YNFKEQ in the germline V gene. The CDR3 DNA sequence: TGTGCCAGCAGCCCGGCAGGGGGCAGGAACACTGAAGCTTTCTTT. Translation gives CASSPAGGRNTEAFF.

This chain connects TRBV7-2 to TRBJ1-2; TRBD1 matches 10 bases. V lost 5 bases to trimming and J lost 5 bases; unmatched junction nucleotides: 11. Germline loops: CDR1 SGHTA, CDR2 FQGNSA. The CDR3 is 16 amino acids. The CDR3 nucleotides read TGTGCCAGCAGCCCAGTTTTTGACAGGGGGCAGTATGGCTACACCTTC. It is translated as CASSPVFDRGQYGYTF.

This chain joins TRBV4-1 and TRBJ1-2; no firm D call. From germline, CDR1 is MGHRA and CDR2 YSYEKL. This CDR3 has 14 residues. V was pared by 2 bases and J by 2 bases, with 9 bases between. CDR3 protein: CASSQPGSNYGYTF. The CDR3, as DNA: TGCGCCAGCAGCCAACCAGGATCCAACTATGGCTACACCTTC.

The sample holds a few counts of this clone. This chain links TRBV5-6 with TRBJ2-2; 10 bases match TRBD1. Germline CDR1 is SGHDT and CDR2 is YYEEEE. The CDR3 has 16 amino acids. The J segment lost 6 bases and the V segment lost 0 bases, leaving 5 bases of the junction unmatched. The CDR3 protein is CASSLVGQGPSGELFF. CDR3 sequence (DNA): TGTGCCAGCAGCTTGGTGGGACAGGGGCCCTCCGGGGAGCTGTTTTTT.

The chain couples TRBV5-1 to TRBJ1-2, with TRBD1 matching 8 bases. Germline values: CDR1 SGHRS, CDR2 YFSETQ. The ends lost 1 base at V and 4 bases at J; junction bases unmatched: 6. The CDR3 is made up of 15 amino acids. The CDR3 spells CASSLRAGGLYGYTF. The CDR3 DNA reads TGCGCCAGCAGCTTGAGGGCAGGGGGCCTCTATGGCTACACCTTC.

The genes are TRBV27 and TRBJ2-1; 16 nucleotides match TRBD2. V was clipped by 6 bases and J by 9 bases; unmatched bases: 5. Germline CDR1 is MNHEY and CDR2 is SMNVEV (reference sequence). This CDR3 spans 15 amino acids. The CDR3 DNA reads TGTGCCAGCAGGATAGGGACTAGCGGGGGGGGTGAGCAGTTCTTC. This gives the protein CASRIGTSGGGEQFF.

The V and J genes are TRBV7-2 and TRBJ2-7, with D unclear. The CDR3 totals 12 residues. The germline V gene has CDR1 SGHTA and CDR2 FQGNSA. V gave up 5 bases and J gave up 4 bases, with 9 bases separating them. The CDR3 DNA is TGTGCCAGCAGCCTCGTAGCTTACGAGCAGTACTTC. The encoded protein is CASSLVAYEQYF.

The count of this clone is one. The chain couples TRBV18 to TRBJ1-2; possibly TRBD1 for D (5 bases). Deletions cut 0 bases from V and 8 bases from J, with 13 bases between. The CDR3 totals 14 residues. Germline assignment: CDR1 KGHSH and CDR2 LQKENI. CDR3 loop: CASSPPSTVSGYTF. CDR3 coding DNA: TGTGCCAGCTCACCACCTTCGACAGTGAGCGGCTACACCTTC.

V usage is TRBV9 and J usage is TRBJ1-2; 9 bases line up with TRBD1. Germline V lookup: CDR1 SGDLS, CDR2 YYNGEE. The CDR3 extends over 15 amino acids. Trimming cost V 3 bases and J 3 bases; bases outside gene matches: 6. This CDR3 reads CASSAWTGDHYGYTF. The CDR3 bases are TGTGCCAGCAGCGCATGGACAGGGGATCACTATGGCTACACCTTC.